The rows below give T cell receptor beta chains drawn from one sample of a study of Graves' ophthalmopathy and Graves' hyperthyroidism. TCRdb redid the calling of the multiplex PCR reads with MiXCR, one entry per CDR3 protein. The repertoire has some 1.1 million distinct CDR3 sequences, about 38% of them found once; the top ten carry 11%. Specimen: peripheral blood or thyroid tissue (not recorded which). These receptors all stem from an adult man with Graves' hyperthyroidism. Each CDR3 is given with its conserved first and last residue. A D gene is named only where the DNA matches it firmly. Not all rows give a size; the values are once, few, many and, for expanded clones, a class.

clone size: once; V gene: TRBV29-1; D gene: .; J gene: TRBJ1-2; CDR3 DNA: TGCAGCTTCGGGGTGGGTGACTATGGCTACACCTTC; CDR3 protein: CSFGVGDYGYTF
clone size: few; V gene: TRBV29-1; D gene: .; J gene: TRBJ1-2; CDR3 DNA: TGCAGCCCTCGGGGGACCTCAGGAGGCTACACCTTC; CDR3 protein: CSPRGTSGGYTF
clone size: few; V gene: TRBV10-3; D gene: .; J gene: TRBJ1-2; CDR3 DNA: TGTGCCAGCAATGCCGGGACCCGGGGGAACTATGGCTACACCTTC; CDR3 protein: CASNAGTRGNYGYTF
clone size: few; V gene: TRBV2; D gene: TRBD1; J gene: TRBJ1-2; CDR3 DNA: TGTGCCAGCAGTTTAGCGGGGACAGGGGTGAAGGTCGGCTACACCTTC; CDR3 protein: CASSLAGTGVKVGYTF
clone size: many; V gene: TRBV24-1; D gene: .; J gene: TRBJ1-5; CDR3 DNA: TGTGCCACCAGTGATGCGGGTCAGCCCCAGCATTTT; CDR3 protein: CATSDAGQPQHF
clone size: many; V gene: TRBV28; D gene: .; J gene: TRBJ1-2; CDR3 DNA: TGTGCCAGCAGTTTGGTGGGGCCTGGTGGCTACACCTTC; CDR3 protein: CASSLVGPGGYTF
clone size: many; V gene: TRBV24-1; D gene: TRBD1; J gene: TRBJ2-7; CDR3 DNA: TGTGCCACCAGTGCCCCCTCCGGGACAGGGATTTTGTACTTC; CDR3 protein: CATSAPSGTGILYF
clone size: many; V gene: TRBV6-6; D gene: .; J gene: TRBJ2-2; CDR3 DNA: TGTGCCAGCACCGAGTCCCTGACTATCGGGGAGCTGTTTTTT; CDR3 protein: CASTESLTIGELFF
clone size: .; V gene: TRBV5-1; D gene: .; J gene: TRBJ2-6; CDR3 DNA: TGCGCCAGCAGCAGGAGAGGGACCTCTCTGGGGGCCAACGTCCTGACTTTC; CDR3 protein: CASSRRGTSLGANVLTF
clone size: many; V gene: TRBV9; D gene: TRBD2; J gene: TRBJ2-5; CDR3 DNA: TGTGCCAGCAGCGTGGCGGCTAGCGGGGGCCGAGAGACCCAGTACTTC; CDR3 protein: CASSVAASGGRETQYF
clone size: few; V gene: TRBV20-1; D gene: TRBD1; J gene: TRBJ1-1; CDR3 DNA: TGCAGTGCAACCGGGACAGGGGTTGCTGAAGCTTTCTTT; CDR3 protein: CSATGTGVAEAFF
clone size: .; V gene: TRBV7-9; D gene: .; J gene: TRBJ1-6; CDR3 DNA: TGTGCCAGCAAGTACGGAAACTCACCCCTCCACTTT; CDR3 protein: CASKYGNSPLHF
clone size: .; V gene: TRBV10-3; D gene: .; J gene: TRBJ1-5; CDR3 DNA: TGTGCCAGCAGTTACTCCGTGCCGTCTCAGCCCCAGCATTTT; CDR3 protein: CASSYSVPSQPQHF
clone size: many; V gene: TRBV7-7; D gene: .; J gene: TRBJ2-5; CDR3 DNA: TGTGCCAGCAGCTTAGGGACCGGGACTTGGAATTTC; CDR3 protein: CASSLGTGTWNF
clone size: .; V gene: TRBV29-1; D gene: .; J gene: TRBJ2-7; CDR3 DNA: TGCAGCGGGAATAAGCAGTACTTC; CDR3 protein: CSGNKQYF
clone size: few; V gene: TRBV4-1; D gene: .; J gene: TRBJ1-5; CDR3 DNA: TGCGCCAGCAGCCAAGAGACCGGGACTTCCTCCCAGAGGCATTTT; CDR3 protein: CASSQETGTSSQRHF
clone size: .; V gene: TRBV20-1; D gene: .; J gene: TRBJ1-2; CDR3 DNA: TGCAGTGCTAGAGATCCCACTTCCGGGGTTTGCACCTTC; CDR3 protein: CSARDPTSGVCTF
clone size: many; V gene: TRBV7-9; D gene: TRBD1; J gene: TRBJ2-7; CDR3 DNA: TGTGCCAGCAGCCAACAGGGGATGAACTACGAGCAGTACTTC; CDR3 protein: CASSQQGMNYEQYF
clone size: many; V gene: TRBV10-3; D gene: TRBD2; J gene: TRBJ2-7; CDR3 DNA: TGTGCCATCAGTGAAGGCGGGAGGATCGACGAGCAGTACTTC; CDR3 protein: CAISEGGRIDEQYF
clone size: many; V gene: TRBV6-5; D gene: .; J gene: TRBJ1-1; CDR3 DNA: TGTGCCAGCAGGGTGGGGGACACTGAAGCTTTCTTT; CDR3 protein: CASRVGDTEAFF
clone size: .; V gene: TRBV5-1; D gene: .; J gene: TRBJ2-5; CDR3 DNA: TGCGCCAGCAGCTTGGAGGTGCCAACTGGGGAGACCCAGTACTTC; CDR3 protein: CASSLEVPTGETQYF
clone size: .; V gene: TRBV4-1; D gene: .; J gene: TRBJ1-6; CDR3 DNA: TGCGCCAGCAGCCAGCGACTCGGGACGGGAAATAATTCACCCCTCCACTTT; CDR3 protein: CASSQRLGTGNNSPLHF
clone size: .; V gene: TRBV10-3; D gene: .; J gene: TRBJ2-5; CDR3 DNA: TGTGCCATCAAAGATACCGGGACGGCCCAAGAGACCCAGTACTTC; CDR3 protein: CAIKDTGTAQETQYF
clone size: .; V gene: TRBV29-1; D gene: TRBD1; J gene: TRBJ1-1; CDR3 DNA: TGCAGCCAGGGGGCGAACACTGAAGCTTTCTTT; CDR3 protein: CSQGANTEAFF
clone size: few; V gene: TRBV7-6; D gene: .; J gene: TRBJ2-7; CDR3 DNA: TGTGCCAGCAGCTTGGTGATGGGCGAGCAGTACTTC; CDR3 protein: CASSLVMGEQYF
clone size: few; V gene: TRBV19; D gene: TRBD1; J gene: TRBJ1-1; CDR3 DNA: TGTGCCAGTAGTTTAGACAGGGGGCTGGGCACTGAAGCTTTCTTT; CDR3 protein: CASSLDRGLGTEAFF
clone size: .; V gene: TRBV10-2; D gene: .; J gene: TRBJ1-1; CDR3 DNA: TGTGCCAGCAGACCCGGGACACTCACTGAAGCTTTCTTT; CDR3 protein: CASRPGTLTEAFF
clone size: many; V gene: TRBV7-9; D gene: .; J gene: TRBJ1-2; CDR3 DNA: TGTGCCAGCAGCTTGGGGGATTGGGGGCATGGCTACACCTTC; CDR3 protein: CASSLGDWGHGYTF
clone size: .; V gene: TRBV7-8; D gene: .; J gene: TRBJ2-7; CDR3 DNA: TGTGCCAGCAGCATAAGGGGCGCGGTTTGGCAGTACTTC; CDR3 protein: CASSIRGAVWQYF
clone size: few; V gene: TRBV2; D gene: .; J gene: TRBJ1-4; CDR3 DNA: TGTGCCAGCAGTGAAGAAGGGCAGGGTGGGGAAAAACTGTTTTTT; CDR3 protein: CASSEEGQGGEKLFF
clone size: many; V gene: TRBV6-1; D gene: TRBD1; J gene: TRBJ1-5; CDR3 DNA: TGTGCCAGCAGTGGGGGGACAGTATATAGTCAGCCCCAGCATTTT; CDR3 protein: CASSGGTVYSQPQHF
clone size: .; V gene: TRBV6-6; D gene: TRBD2; J gene: TRBJ2-5; CDR3 DNA: TGTGCCAGCATTGAAGGGAGGGATGTGGAGACCCAGTACTTC; CDR3 protein: CASIEGRDVETQYF
clone size: few; V gene: TRBV7-2; D gene: TRBD2; J gene: TRBJ2-3; CDR3 DNA: TGTGCCAGCAGCTTCAGGCGGGAGGGTACAGATACGCAGTATTTT; CDR3 protein: CASSFRREGTDTQYF
clone size: once; V gene: TRBV11-2; D gene: .; J gene: TRBJ1-3; CDR3 DNA: TGTGCCAGCAGCTTATTATATGGAGGAAACACCATATATTTT; CDR3 protein: CASSLLYGGNTIYF
clone size: many; V gene: TRBV6-5; D gene: .; J gene: TRBJ1-2; CDR3 DNA: TGTGCCAGCAGGAGTACAGCTAACTATGGCTACACCTTC; CDR3 protein: CASRSTANYGYTF
clone size: few; V gene: TRBV5-6; D gene: .; J gene: TRBJ1-5; CDR3 DNA: TGTGCCAGCAGCTCCCGGACAGTTAGCAATCAGCCCCAGCATTTT; CDR3 protein: CASSSRTVSNQPQHF
clone size: many; V gene: TRBV7-3; D gene: .; J gene: TRBJ2-5; CDR3 DNA: TGTGCCAGCAGCCCATCTGGGGGCGGCCAAGAGACCCAGTACTTC; CDR3 protein: CASSPSGGGQETQYF
clone size: .; V gene: TRBV25-1; D gene: .; J gene: TRBJ1-6; CDR3 DNA: TGTGCCAGCAGTGTGGGGGGGCAGAGTAATTCACCCCTCCACTTT; CDR3 protein: CASSVGGQSNSPLHF
clone size: many; V gene: TRBV7-2; D gene: .; J gene: TRBJ1-6; CDR3 DNA: TGTGCCAGCAGCCCGATCCTAGACAGCGATTCACCCCTCCACTTT; CDR3 protein: CASSPILDSDSPLHF
clone size: few; V gene: TRBV10-3; D gene: TRBD1; J gene: TRBJ1-5; CDR3 DNA: TGTGCCAGCAGTCCCGGACAGGTAGAGAGTCAGCCCCAGCATTTT; CDR3 protein: CASSPGQVESQPQHF
clone size: many; V gene: TRBV10-3; D gene: .; J gene: TRBJ2-6; CDR3 DNA: TGTGCCATCAGTGCTGGGGGCGCCTCTGGGGCCAACGTCCTGACTTTC; CDR3 protein: CAISAGGASGANVLTF
clone size: .; V gene: TRBV30; D gene: .; J gene: TRBJ1-2; CDR3 DNA: TGTGCCTGGAGTGACTCAGGTCGGGATGGCTACACCTTC; CDR3 protein: CAWSDSGRDGYTF
clone size: .; V gene: TRBV4-1; D gene: TRBD1; J gene: TRBJ1-4; CDR3 DNA: TGCGCCAGCAGCCAAGGAGACAGGGGGAGTGAAAAACTGTTTTTT; CDR3 protein: CASSQGDRGSEKLFF
clone size: few; V gene: TRBV29-1; D gene: TRBD2; J gene: TRBJ2-7; CDR3 DNA: TGCAGCGTTGAATTCGTAGCGGGGGACATAGGGGAGCAGTACTTC; CDR3 protein: CSVEFVAGDIGEQYF
clone size: .; V gene: TRBV12-3/TRBV12-4; D gene: TRBD2; J gene: TRBJ2-5; CDR3 DNA: TGTGCCAGCAGTAGTATCCGACTAGCTCCCCACCAAGAGACCCAGTACTTC; CDR3 protein: CASSSIRLAPHQETQYF
clone size: .; V gene: TRBV10-3; D gene: TRBD1; J gene: TRBJ1-1; CDR3 DNA: TGTGCCATCAGTGTGAACAGGGGGGTCGGAGCTTTCTTT; CDR3 protein: CAISVNRGVGAFF
clone size: many; V gene: TRBV10-3; D gene: TRBD1; J gene: TRBJ1-5; CDR3 DNA: TGTGCCACCCGGACAGGGGATCAGCCCCAGCATTTT; CDR3 protein: CATRTGDQPQHF
clone size: .; V gene: TRBV20-1; D gene: .; J gene: TRBJ2-7; CDR3 DNA: TGCAGTGCTAGAGGGGTCGATTTCTACGAGCAGTACTTC; CDR3 protein: CSARGVDFYEQYF
clone size: once; V gene: TRBV7-9; D gene: .; J gene: TRBJ2-7; CDR3 DNA: TGTGCCAGCAGCCCTTGGCCCAACCTCTCCCACGAGCAGTACTTC; CDR3 protein: CASSPWPNLSHEQYF
clone size: many; V gene: TRBV19; D gene: TRBD1; J gene: TRBJ1-1; CDR3 DNA: TGTGCCAGTAGTGACAGGGGCGGTAATGAAGCTTTCTTT; CDR3 protein: CASSDRGGNEAFF
clone size: .; V gene: TRBV20-1; D gene: TRBD2; J gene: TRBJ2-2; CDR3 DNA: TGCAGTGCTCCCCCCCGCGGACTAGCGGGAGGGCTGTATACCGGGGAGCTGTTTTTT; CDR3 protein: CSAPPRGLAGGLYTGELFF
clone size: many; V gene: TRBV15; D gene: .; J gene: TRBJ1-5; CDR3 DNA: TGTGCCACCAGCAAAAACAGGGTACGCAATCAGCCCCAGCATTTT; CDR3 protein: CATSKNRVRNQPQHF
clone size: .; V gene: TRBV10-2; D gene: .; J gene: TRBJ1-3; CDR3 DNA: TGCGCCAGCAGTGTACAGGGCGCCATATATTTT; CDR3 protein: CASSVQGAIYF
clone size: many; V gene: TRBV10-1; D gene: .; J gene: TRBJ2-5; CDR3 DNA: TGCGCCAGCAGTGAGTCGTTCACGGAGGGGGAGACCCAGTACTTC; CDR3 protein: CASSESFTEGETQYF
clone size: many; V gene: TRBV20-1; D gene: TRBD1; J gene: TRBJ1-5; CDR3 DNA: TGCAGTGCTAGGGGACAGCGAAATCAGCCCCAGCATTTT; CDR3 protein: CSARGQRNQPQHF